These 31 T cell receptor beta chains were sequenced from one sample in a study of beta chain features in type 1 diabetes. Reverse transcription of all isolated RNA meant that expressed TCRB transcripts were sequenced. The data were produced by immunoSEQ multiplex PCR, yet TCRdb's version contains in-frame clones alone and is incomplete. The data hold fewer than 350,000 clones, with around a fifth observed a single time. Sequenced sample: naive CD4+ T cells from blood. These TCRs come from a woman aged 18-29 years in good health.

A few counts support this clone. This chain joins TRBV29-1 and TRBJ1-4; D perhaps matches TRBD1 (6 bases). This CDR3 is 12 amino acids long. Between the trimmed V and J ends, which lost 4 bases and 3 bases, there was a span of 6 bases. The germline gives CDR1 SQVTM, CDR2 ANQGSEA. For the CDR3, the DNA is TGCAGCGTTGCAGGGGCTAATGAAAAACTGTTTTTT. Translation: CSVAGANEKLFF.

This clone was seen more than once but under ten times. The J gene is TRBJ2-1, the V gene TRBV7-9, with 9 positions matching TRBD1. The CDR3 consists of 16 residues. V shed 2 bases and J 1 base; nucleotides not matched to a gene: 3. CDR1 SEHNR and CDR2 FQNEAQ come from the germline V gene (reference sequence). As DNA, the CDR3 is TGTGCCAGCAGCTTATGGACAGGGGCTTCCTACAATGAGCAGTTCTTC. Its protein product is CASSLWTGASYNEQFF.

This clone was counted a few times. V is TRBV6-6 and J is TRBJ1-1; 9 nucleotides line up with TRBD1. The CDR3 extends over 14 amino acids. The junction had 8 bases not matched to a gene; V was cut back by 6 bases and J by 6 bases. Germline V gives CDR1 MNHNY, CDR2 SVGAGI (reference sequence). CDR3 bases: TGTGCCAGCAGGCCACAGGGGGCGAGGGCTGAAGCTTTCTTT. Amino acids: CASRPQGARAEAFF.

V and J are TRBV25-1 and TRBJ1-1; TRBD1 is a possible D gene (5 bases). Germline lookup yields CDR1 MGHDK and CDR2 SYGVNS. Trimming pared 5 bases from V and 1 base from J, leaving 11 bases between. This CDR3 is built from 14 residues. The CDR3 loop reads CASSTQTANTEAFF. In DNA, the CDR3 is TGTGCCAGCAGTACCCAGACAGCGAACACTGAAGCTTTCTTT.

This clone turned up a few times. The chain employs TRBV5-4 and TRBJ2-1, with unresolved D. V shed 0 bases and J shed 0 bases, with 7 bases lying between them. The CDR3 has 15 amino acids. From germline, CDR1 is SGHNT and CDR2 YYREEE (reference sequence). The CDR3 sequence is CASSLDWSSYNEQFF. For the CDR3, the DNA is TGTGCCAGCAGCTTGGATTGGAGCTCCTACAATGAGCAGTTCTTC.

The chain employs TRBV29-1 and TRBJ1-4, with a possible D match to TRBD1 (5 bases). Germline assignment: CDR1 SQVTM and CDR2 ANQGSEA. With 7 bases removed from V and 8 bases from J, the gap between germline ends came to 14 bases. The CDR3 is made up of 12 amino acids. The CDR3 sequence: CSAGAGVEKLFF. For the CDR3, the DNA is TGCAGCGCTGGAGCGGGGGTGGAAAAACTGTTTTTT. Together with reference TRBV29-1 and TRBJ1-4, the CDR3 gives the full variable domain: SAVISQKPSRDICQRGTSLTIQCQVDSQVTMMFWYRQQPGQSLTLIATANQGSEATYESGFVIDKFPISRPNLTFSTLTVSNMSPEDSSIYLCSAGAGVEKLFFGSGTQLSVL.

Only one count was recorded for this clone. The V gene is TRBV25-1, the J gene TRBJ2-2; the D is unclear. Trimming took 3 bases from V and 6 from J, leaving 8 bases between them. Germline V gene data show CDR1 as MGHDK and CDR2 as SYGVNS. The CDR3 length is 13 residues. CDR3 coding DNA: TGTGCCAGCAGTGAGGGCCAGGCCGGGGAGCTGTTTTTT. This sequence encodes CASSEGQAGELFF. The full variable domain, its missing parts supplied by reference TRBV25-1 and TRBJ2-2, is EADIYQTPRYLVIGTGKKITLECSQTMGHDKMYWYQQDPGMELHLIHYSYGVNSTEKGDLSSESTVSRIRTEHFPLTLESARPSHTSQYLCASSEGQAGELFFGEGSRLTVL.

There are a few counts of this clone. The gene calls are TRBV2 and TRBJ2-5; 7 bases are shared with TRBD1. Germline CDR1 reads SNHLY; CDR2 reads FYNNEI. Trimming at V came to 7 bases and at J to 5 bases, leaving 4 bases not matched to a gene. There are 12 residues in the CDR3. DNA of the CDR3: TGTGCCAGCAAGGAACAGGGGGAGACCCAGTACTTC. This encodes CASKEQGETQYF.

The rearrangement links TRBV30 to TRBJ2-3; D remains unclear. V lost 1 base and J lost 2, with 7 bases in between. Germline V gives CDR1 GTSNPN, CDR2 SVGIG (reference sequence). The CDR3 totals 13 residues. The chain's CDR3 is CAWSGRNTDTQYF. In DNA form, the CDR3 reads TGTGCCTGGAGTGGCAGGAACACAGATACGCAGTATTTT.

The rearrangement joins TRBV18 to TRBJ1-4; 7 bases match TRBD1. The ends lost 3 bases at V and 0 bases at J; junction bases unmatched: 4. The CDR3 totals 16 residues. Germline CDR1 KGHSH, CDR2 LQKENI. Here the CDR3 DNA reads TGTGCCAGCTCACCTTCACAGGGGACAACTAATGAAAAACTGTTTTTT. It specifies CASSPSQGTTNEKLFF. The variable domain in full, completed from reference TRBV18 and TRBJ1-4, reads NAGVMQNPRHLVRRRGQEARLRCSPMKGHSHVYWYRQLPEEGLKFMVYLQKENIIDESGMPKERFSAEFPKEGPSILRIQQVVRGDSAAYFCASSPSQGTTNEKLFFGSGTQLSVL.

As DNA, the CDR3 is TGTGCCAGCAGCGTATCCTGGGGGGGTAACTATGGCTACACCTTC. Its protein product is CASSVSWGGNYGYTF. The V call is TRBV9, the J call TRBJ1-2; perhaps TRBD1 as D (5 bases). Germline CDR1 reads SGDLS; CDR2 reads YYNGEE. This CDR3 comprises 15 residues. The germline V and J ends were trimmed by 1 base and 1 base, with 11 bases remaining between them.

This chain connects TRBV30 to TRBJ2-2; TRBD2 matches 8 bases. The CDR3 spans 13 residues. With V trimmed by 3 bases and J by 8 bases, 5 bases remained unmatched. The V gene's germline CDR1 is GTSNPN and CDR2 SVGIG (reference sequence). CDR3: CAWRLAGIGELFF. CDR3 bases: TGTGCCTGGAGGCTAGCGGGTATTGGGGAGCTGTTTTTT.

The J gene is TRBJ1-5, the V gene TRBV18; 9 nucleotides align to TRBD1. The CDR3 contains 16 residues. V lost 2 bases and J lost 6; bases outside the gene matches: 8. CDR1 KGHSH and CDR2 LQKENI come from the germline V gene. CDR3 bases: TGTGCCAGCTCACCAGAGGGACAGGGTCAGAGTCAGCCCCAGCATTTT. Protein product: CASSPEGQGQSQPQHF.

The genes are TRBV19 and TRBJ2-2, with TRBD1 as a possible D gene (6 bases). CDR3 length: 15 residues. With 3 bases removed from V and 4 bases from J, the gap between germline ends came to 12 bases. Germline CDR1 reads LNHDA; CDR2 reads SQIVND (reference sequence). The CDR3 region is CASSMPGHPTGELFF. The CDR3 bases are TGTGCCAGTAGTATGCCGGGACACCCCACCGGGGAGCTGTTTTTT.

The CDR3 loop reads CASSLYRGRTGELFF. The CDR3 DNA is TGTGCCAGCAGCTTATACAGGGGGCGTACCGGGGAGCTGTTTTTT. This chain connects TRBV7-8 to TRBJ2-2, with 9 bases identical to TRBD1. The CDR3 runs to 15 residues. V was clipped by 2 bases and J by 5 bases; unmatched bases: 3. CDR1 is SGHVS, CDR2 FQNEAQ, per germline.

V usage is TRBV7-2 and J usage is TRBJ1-6; tentative D call: TRBD1 (6 bases). Germline loops: CDR1 SGHTA, CDR2 FQGNSA. V was pared by 4 bases and J by 6 bases, with 13 bases between. The CDR3 is 15 residues long. CDR3 nucleotides: TGTGCCAGCAGCTCTTTGGGGACACCTAATTCACCCCTCCACTTT. This translates into CASSSLGTPNSPLHF.

The genes are TRBV27 and TRBJ1-2; D is undetermined. The germline CDR1 and CDR2 sequences are MNHEY and SMNVEV (reference sequence). Trimming pared 2 bases from V and 4 bases from J, leaving 8 bases between. There are 13 residues in the CDR3. The CDR3 spells CASSLRSRYGYTF. CDR3 nucleotides: TGTGCCAGCAGTTTAAGGAGCCGCTATGGCTACACCTTC.

The chain carries TRBV4-2 and TRBJ2-2; TRBD1 is a possible D gene (6 bases). V lost 4 bases to trimming and J lost 3 bases, with 12 bases between them. The CDR3 runs to 15 residues. Germline-derived CDR1 and CDR2 are LGHNA and YNFKEQ. The CDR3 region is CASSRGGGDTGELFF. CDR3 DNA sequence: TGTGCCAGCAGCCGAGGGGGTGGGGACACCGGGGAGCTGTTTTTT.

This clone appeared a few times. The CDR3 sequence is CASSVAPTGGEEKLFF. The DNA for the CDR3 is TGTGCCAGCAGCGTAGCCCCGACAGGGGGCGAGGAAAAACTGTTTTTT. The J gene is TRBJ1-4, the V gene TRBV9, with TRBD1 identical over 10 bases. Germline V lookup: CDR1 SGDLS, CDR2 YYNGEE. The junction had 7 bases not matched to a gene; V was cut back by 0 bases and J by 8 bases. This CDR3 is 16 amino acids long.

J is TRBJ2-1 and V is TRBV30; no clear D gene. Germline loops: CDR1 GTSNPN, CDR2 SVGIG (reference sequence). Trimming took off 0 bases at V and 1 base at J, with 4 bases between the two ends. The CDR3 consists of 13 residues. CDR3 residues: CAWSVQSYNEQFF. The CDR3 coding sequence is TGTGCCTGGAGTGTACAGTCCTACAATGAGCAGTTCTTC.

This clone was observed a few times. The chain carries TRBV28 and TRBJ2-3; 10 nucleotides agree with TRBD2. Unmatched junction bases numbered 15, after V lost 6 bases and J lost 9 bases. The germline gives CDR1 MDHEN, CDR2 SYDVKM. The CDR3 is 16 residues long. CDR3 sequence (DNA): TGTGCCAGCAGCACCATAGCGGGGGGCGCCCCCGGAACGCAGTATTTT. Residues: CASSTIAGGAPGTQYF.

The sample holds a few counts of this clone. This chain links TRBV5-1 with TRBJ1-1; D remains ambiguous. This CDR3 is 14 amino acids long. Between the trimmed V and J ends, which lost 2 bases and 4 bases, there was a span of 12 bases. Germline lookup yields CDR1 SGHRS and CDR2 YFSETQ. The CDR3 region has the DNA TGCGCCAGCAGCTTCGCGAGGTATGGCACTGAAGCTTTCTTT. Protein: CASSFARYGTEAFF.

This clone was found a few times. The V call is TRBV7-3, the J call TRBJ2-2; D perhaps matches TRBD2 (6 bases). Germline CDR1 and CDR2: SGHTA and FQGTGA. The CDR3 contains 15 residues. V lost 5 bases to trimming and J lost 4 bases, with 14 bases between them. CDR3 amino acids: CASSNSGYITGELFF. Written as DNA, the CDR3 is TGTGCCAGCAGCAATAGCGGCTACATCACCGGGGAGCTGTTTTTT.

The V call is TRBV7-8, the J call TRBJ1-2; no clear D. The CDR3 runs 13 residues. V was clipped by 1 base and J by 3 bases, with 6 bases between them. The germline V gene has CDR1 SGHVS and CDR2 FQNEAQ. The CDR3 sequence is CASSLGQDYGYTF. As DNA, the CDR3 is TGTGCCAGCAGCTTAGGTCAGGACTATGGCTACACCTTC.

The V and J genes are TRBV29-1 and TRBJ1-2; D is possibly TRBD1 (6 bases). With 5 bases removed from V and 6 bases from J, the gap between germline ends came to 16 bases. CDR1 SQVTM and CDR2 ANQGSEA come from the germline V gene. The CDR3 length is 13 residues. The CDR3 protein is CSVSRQELDGYTF. The CDR3, as DNA: TGCAGCGTTTCCAGACAGGAACTCGATGGCTACACCTTC.

This clone appeared a few times. The chain uses TRBV5-4 and TRBJ2-7; TRBD2 matches at 9 bases. V was pared by 0 bases and J by 5 bases, with 9 bases of the junction left unmatched. The CDR3 totals 16 residues. In germline, CDR1 is SGHNT, CDR2 YYREEE (reference sequence). CDR3 DNA sequence: TGTGCCAGCAGCTTGGGGGGTAGCGGGGGTGCGGACGAGCAGTACTTC. Residues: CASSLGGSGGADEQYF.

The J gene is TRBJ1-1, the V gene TRBV25-1, with D possibly being TRBD1 (6 bases). The CDR3 is 15 residues long. V lost 2 bases and J 1 base, leaving 11 bases between the germline ends. Germline CDR1 MGHDK, CDR2 SYGVNS. CDR3 residues: CASSEHRAQNTEAFF. In nucleotides, the CDR3 is TGTGCCAGCAGTGAACACAGGGCGCAGAACACTGAAGCTTTCTTT.

This clone occurred a few times. The rearrangement joins TRBV9 to TRBJ1-1, with no clear D. CDR3 size: 14 residues. With 0 bases removed from V and 7 bases from J, the gap between germline ends came to 13 bases. The germline CDR1 and CDR2 sequences are SGDLS and YYNGEE. The CDR3 DNA sequence: TGTGCCAGCAGCGTAGGCGGGTCATTGGGTGAAGCTTTCTTT. Translating gives CASSVGGSLGEAFF.

For the CDR3, the DNA is TGTGCCAGCAGCTCCGAGAGGGTGGCGGGTGGCTACACCTTC. Translation: CASSSERVAGGYTF. The rearrangement uses TRBV7-2 and TRBJ1-2; unclear D gene. Germline V gene data show CDR1 as SGHTA and CDR2 as FQGNSA. The CDR3 consists of 14 residues. V lost 4 bases and J 7 bases, leaving 16 bases between the germline ends.

In its sample, this clone was seen a few times. The chain joins TRBV7-2 to TRBJ1-2; no clear D gene. The V end lost 5 bases, the J end lost 3 bases, and 16 bases lay between the germline ends. Germline V gene sequence: CDR1 SGHTA, CDR2 FQGNSA. The CDR3 length is 15 residues. The CDR3 here is CASSPSARLYYGYTF. CDR3 coding DNA: TGTGCCAGCAGCCCCTCAGCGCGCTTGTACTATGGCTACACCTTC.

The chain links TRBV6-5 to TRBJ2-7; 7 bases line up with TRBD1. CDR3 size: 14 residues. V dropped 6 bases and J dropped 7; count of bases not matched to a gene: 12. Germline values: CDR1 MNHEY, CDR2 SVGAGI. The DNA for the CDR3 is TGTGCCAGCAGCCTCTCCAGGGGGAGTGGAGAGCAGTACTTC. Translation gives CASSLSRGSGEQYF.